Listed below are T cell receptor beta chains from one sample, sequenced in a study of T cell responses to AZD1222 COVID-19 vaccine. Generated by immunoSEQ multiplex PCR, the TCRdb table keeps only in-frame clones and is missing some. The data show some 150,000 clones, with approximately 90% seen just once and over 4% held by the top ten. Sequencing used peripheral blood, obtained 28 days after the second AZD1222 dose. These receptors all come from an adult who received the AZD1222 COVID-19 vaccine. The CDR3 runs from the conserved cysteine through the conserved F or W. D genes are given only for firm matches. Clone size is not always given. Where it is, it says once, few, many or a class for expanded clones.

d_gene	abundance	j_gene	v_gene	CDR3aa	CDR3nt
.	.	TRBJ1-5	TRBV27	CASSLRPDNQPQHF	TGTGCCAGCAGTTTAAGGCCAGATAATCAGCCCCAGCATTTT
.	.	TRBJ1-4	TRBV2	CASGGSPNEKLFF	TGTGCCAGCGGTGGGAGTCCGAATGAAAAACTGTTTTTT
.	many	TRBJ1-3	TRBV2	CASKIDTGNTIYF	TGTGCCAGCAAAATTGACACTGGAAACACCATATATTTT
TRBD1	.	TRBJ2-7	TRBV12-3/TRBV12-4	CASSYPPGGEQYF	TGTGCCAGCAGTTACCCTCCAGGGGGCGAGCAGTACTTC
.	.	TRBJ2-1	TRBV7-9	CASSLAIIFNEQFF	TGTGCCAGCAGCTTAGCGATAATATTCAATGAGCAGTTCTTC
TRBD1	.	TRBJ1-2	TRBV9	CASSAGDRANYGYTF	TGTGCCAGCAGCGCGGGGGACAGAGCTAACTATGGCTACACCTTC
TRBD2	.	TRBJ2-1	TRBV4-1	CASSRAYSGALRNEQFF	TGCGCCAGCAGCCGAGCCTATAGCGGGGCCCTCCGGAATGAGCAGTTCTTC
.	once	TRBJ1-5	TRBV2	CASKSQGFVTDSNQPQHF	TGTGCCAGCAAATCACAGGGCTTCGTCACGGATAGCAATCAGCCCCAGCATTTT
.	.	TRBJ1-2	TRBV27	CASFKNGYTF	TGTGCCAGCTTTAAGAATGGCTACACCTTC
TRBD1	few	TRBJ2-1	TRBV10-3	CAIRPGQVENEQFF	TGTGCCATCAGGCCGGGACAGGTGGAAAATGAGCAGTTCTTC
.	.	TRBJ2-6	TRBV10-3	CATGPGANVLTF	TGTGCCACCGGACCGGGGGCCAACGTCCTGACTTTC
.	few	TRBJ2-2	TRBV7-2	CASSLKERATGELFF	TGTGCCAGCAGCTTAAAAGAGCGGGCCACCGGGGAGCTGTTTTTT
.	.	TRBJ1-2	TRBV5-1	CASSLAVGDGYTF	TGCGCCAGCAGCTTGGCCGTGGGGGACGGCTACACCTTC
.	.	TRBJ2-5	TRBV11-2	CASSLGGQGGETQYF	TGTGCCAGCAGCTTAGGGGGTCAAGGCGGAGAGACCCAGTACTTC
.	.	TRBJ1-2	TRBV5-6	CASSLQGHYGYTF	TGTGCCAGCAGCTTACAGGGACACTATGGCTACACCTTC
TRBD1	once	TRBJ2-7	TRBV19	CASSLYGTETYEQYF	TGTGCCAGTAGTCTTTACGGGACAGAAACCTACGAGCAGTACTTC
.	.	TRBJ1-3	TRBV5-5	CASSLVAGLGGNTIYF	TGTGCCAGCAGCTTGGTCGCGGGTTTGGGCGGAAACACCATATATTTT
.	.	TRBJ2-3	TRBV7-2	CASSLAHTDTQYF	TGTGCCAGCAGCTTAGCTCACACAGATACGCAGTATTTT
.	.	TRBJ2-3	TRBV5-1	CASSLVLDTQYF	TGCGCCAGCAGCTTGGTGTTAGATACGCAGTATTTT
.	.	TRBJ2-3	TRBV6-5	CASTEPGGTDTQYF	TGTGCCAGCACCGAGCCCGGGGGCACAGATACGCAGTATTTT
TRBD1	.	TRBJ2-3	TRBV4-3	CASSQDQGAGADTQYF	TGCGCCAGCAGCCAAGATCAGGGGGCCGGGGCAGATACGCAGTATTTT
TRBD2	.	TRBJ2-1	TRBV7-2	CASSSGRSGDEQFF	TGTGCCAGCAGCTCGGGGAGGAGCGGGGATGAGCAGTTCTTC
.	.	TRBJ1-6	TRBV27	CASSPRARSEPLHF	TGTGCCAGCAGTCCTAGGGCCCGGTCGGAACCCCTCCACTTT
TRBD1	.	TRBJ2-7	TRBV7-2	CASSLVTGGIAEQYF	TGTGCCAGCAGCTTAGTAACAGGGGGCATAGCCGAGCAGTACTTC
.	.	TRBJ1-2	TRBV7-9	CASSRLKTGPFDDGYTF	TGTGCCAGCAGCCGACTAAAAACGGGGCCCTTCGACGATGGCTACACCTTC
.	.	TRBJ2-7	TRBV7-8	CASSLGWQGNYEQYF	TGTGCCAGCAGCTTAGGTTGGCAGGGAAACTACGAGCAGTACTTC
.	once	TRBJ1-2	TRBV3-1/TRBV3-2	CASSQDGRGAGGYTF	TGTGCCAGCAGCCAAGATGGCAGGGGAGCAGGTGGCTACACCTTC
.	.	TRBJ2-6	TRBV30	CAWKISGQVGANVLTF	TGTGCCTGGAAGATCTCCGGCCAGGTCGGGGCCAACGTCCTGACTTTC
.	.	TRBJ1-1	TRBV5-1	CASSVQGGMNTEAFF	TGCGCCAGCAGCGTACAGGGTGGGATGAACACTGAAGCTTTCTTT
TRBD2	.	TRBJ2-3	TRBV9	CASSATSGGTDTQYF	TGTGCCAGCAGCGCAACTAGCGGGGGCACAGATACGCAGTATTTT
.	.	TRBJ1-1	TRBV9	CASSVAEGQEAFF	TGTGCCAGCAGCGTAGCGGAAGGCCAAGAAGCTTTCTTT